This T cell receptor (beta chain) was retrieved from a study of PD-L1 blockade in urothelial cancer. About the research overall: About 85% of the roughly 29 patients comprised males who had bladder-origin urothelial cancer. In terms of prior chemotherapy, patients had received 0 to 3 regimens. Study conclusions and caveats: Pretreatment TCR clonality in blood under the median foretold superior survival.

Locally advanced or metastatic urothelial carcinoma affected the patients. Here immunoSEQ multiplex PCR was the method, and the copy in TCRdb shows in-frame clones only, minus some. Of around 80,000 clones listed, 87% are singletons. As concerns this clone: Its antigen is undetermined.

The sequenced sample was PBMCs, obtained around atezolizumab (anti-PD-L1) treatment. This sequence originates from a woman in her seventies with urothelial cancer.

CDR3 sequence: CASSLNSLAGGETQYF. The DNA for the CDR3 is TGTGCCAGCAGCTTGAATAGTCTAGCGGGAGGAGAGACCCAGTACTTC. The rearrangement joins TRBV7-8 to TRBJ2-5; 11 bases fit TRBD2. The V gene's germline CDR1 is SGHVS and CDR2 FQNEAQ. V shed 3 bases, J shed 4 bases, and the junction held 7 bases outside the gene matches. The CDR3 has 16 amino acids.